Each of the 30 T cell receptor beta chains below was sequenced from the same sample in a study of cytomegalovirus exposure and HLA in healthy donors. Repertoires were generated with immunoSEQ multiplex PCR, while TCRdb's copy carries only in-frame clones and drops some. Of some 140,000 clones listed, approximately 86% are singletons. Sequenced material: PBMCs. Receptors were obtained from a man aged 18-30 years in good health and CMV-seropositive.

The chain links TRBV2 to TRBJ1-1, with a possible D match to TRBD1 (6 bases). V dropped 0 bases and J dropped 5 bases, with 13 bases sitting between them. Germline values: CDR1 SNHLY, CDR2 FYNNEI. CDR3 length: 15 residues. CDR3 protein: CASSEAGAGKTEAFF. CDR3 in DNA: TGTGCCAGCAGTGAAGCGGGGGCAGGAAAAACTGAAGCTTTCTTT. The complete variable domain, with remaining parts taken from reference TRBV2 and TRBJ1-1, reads EPEVTQTPSHQVTQMGQEVILRCVPISNHLYFYWYRQILGQKVEFLVSFYNNEISEKSEIFDDQFSVERPDGSNFTLKIRSTKLEDSAMYFCASSEAGAGKTEAFFGQGTRLTVV.

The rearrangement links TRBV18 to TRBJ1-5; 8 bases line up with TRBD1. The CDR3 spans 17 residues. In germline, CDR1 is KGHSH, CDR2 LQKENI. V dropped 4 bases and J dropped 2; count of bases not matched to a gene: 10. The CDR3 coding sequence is TGTGCCAGCTCACGATTTGACAGGGGAATGGGCAATCAGCCCCAGCATTTT. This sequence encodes CASSRFDRGMGNQPQHF. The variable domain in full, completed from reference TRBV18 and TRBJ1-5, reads NAGVMQNPRHLVRRRGQEARLRCSPMKGHSHVYWYRQLPEEGLKFMVYLQKENIIDESGMPKERFSAEFPKEGPSILRIQQVVRGDSAAYFCASSRFDRGMGNQPQHFGDGTRLSIL.

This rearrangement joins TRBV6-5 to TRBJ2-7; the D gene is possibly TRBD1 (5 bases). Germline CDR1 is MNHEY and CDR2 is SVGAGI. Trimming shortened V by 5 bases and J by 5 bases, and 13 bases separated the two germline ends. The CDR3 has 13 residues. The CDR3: CASSARRENEQYF. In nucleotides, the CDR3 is TGTGCCAGCAGTGCTCGCAGGGAAAACGAGCAGTACTTC.

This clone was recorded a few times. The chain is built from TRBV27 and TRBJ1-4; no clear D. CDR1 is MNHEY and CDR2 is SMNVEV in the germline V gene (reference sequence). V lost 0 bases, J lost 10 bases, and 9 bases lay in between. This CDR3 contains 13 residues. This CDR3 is CASSLSKGGKLFF. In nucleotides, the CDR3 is TGTGCCAGCAGTTTATCAAAGGGAGGAAAACTGTTTTTT.

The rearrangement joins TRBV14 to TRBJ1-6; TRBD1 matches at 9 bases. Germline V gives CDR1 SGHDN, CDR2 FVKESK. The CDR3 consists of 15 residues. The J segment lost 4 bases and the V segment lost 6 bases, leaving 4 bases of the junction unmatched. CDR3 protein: CASREGQGYNSPLHF. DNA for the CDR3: TGTGCCAGCAGGGAGGGACAGGGATATAATTCACCCCTCCACTTT.

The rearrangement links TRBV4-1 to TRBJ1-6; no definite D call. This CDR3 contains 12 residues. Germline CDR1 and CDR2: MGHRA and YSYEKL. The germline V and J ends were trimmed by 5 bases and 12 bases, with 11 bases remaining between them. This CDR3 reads CASSALRGPLHF. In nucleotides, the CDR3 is TGCGCCAGCAGCGCCCTCCGGGGACCCCTCCACTTT.

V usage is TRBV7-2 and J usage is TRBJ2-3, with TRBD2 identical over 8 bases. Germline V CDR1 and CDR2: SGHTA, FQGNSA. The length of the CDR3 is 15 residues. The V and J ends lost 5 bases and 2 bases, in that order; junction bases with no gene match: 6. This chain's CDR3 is CASSPPGGITDTQYF. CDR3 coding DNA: TGTGCCAGCAGCCCCCCGGGGGGGATCACAGATACGCAGTATTTT.

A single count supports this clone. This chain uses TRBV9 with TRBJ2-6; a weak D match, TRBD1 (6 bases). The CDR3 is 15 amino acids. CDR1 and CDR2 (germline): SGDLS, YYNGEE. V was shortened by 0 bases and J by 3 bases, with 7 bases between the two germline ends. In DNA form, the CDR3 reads TGTGCCAGCAGCGTAGACAGGGTTGGGGCCAACGTCCTGACTTTC. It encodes CASSVDRVGANVLTF.

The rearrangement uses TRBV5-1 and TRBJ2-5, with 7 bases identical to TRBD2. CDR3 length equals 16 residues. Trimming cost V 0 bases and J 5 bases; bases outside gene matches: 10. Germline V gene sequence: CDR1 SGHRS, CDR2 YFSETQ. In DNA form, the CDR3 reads TGCGCCAGCAGCTTGGCCGGGGGAGGGAAGCGGGAGACCCAGTACTTC. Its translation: CASSLAGGGKRETQYF.

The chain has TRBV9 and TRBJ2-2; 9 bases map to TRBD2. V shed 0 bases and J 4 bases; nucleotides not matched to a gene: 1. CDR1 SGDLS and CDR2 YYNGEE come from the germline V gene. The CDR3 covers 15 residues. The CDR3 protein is CASSVVAGATGELFF. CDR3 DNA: TGTGCCAGCAGCGTAGTAGCGGGGGCCACCGGGGAGCTGTTTTTT.

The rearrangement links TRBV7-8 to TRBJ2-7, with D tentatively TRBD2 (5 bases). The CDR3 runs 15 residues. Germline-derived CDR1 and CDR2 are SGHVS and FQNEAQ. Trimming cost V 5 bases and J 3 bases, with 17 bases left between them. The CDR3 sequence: CASSRLGGGLYEQYF. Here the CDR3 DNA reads TGTGCCAGCAGCCGGCTCGGAGGCGGTCTCTACGAGCAGTACTTC.

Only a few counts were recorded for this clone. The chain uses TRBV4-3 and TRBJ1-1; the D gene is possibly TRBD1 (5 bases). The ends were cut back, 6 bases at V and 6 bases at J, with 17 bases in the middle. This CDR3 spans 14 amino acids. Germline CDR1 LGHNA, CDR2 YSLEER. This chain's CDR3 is CASSPGGFGAEAFF. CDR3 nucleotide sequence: TGCGCCAGCAGTCCCGGGGGATTCGGGGCTGAAGCTTTCTTT.

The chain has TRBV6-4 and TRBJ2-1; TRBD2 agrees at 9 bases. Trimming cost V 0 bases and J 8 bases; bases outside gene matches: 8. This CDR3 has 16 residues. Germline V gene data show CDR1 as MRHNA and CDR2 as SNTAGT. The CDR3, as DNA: TGTGCCAGCAGTGACTCCGCGGGAGGGCCTTCCGATGAGCAGTTCTTC. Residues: CASSDSAGGPSDEQFF.

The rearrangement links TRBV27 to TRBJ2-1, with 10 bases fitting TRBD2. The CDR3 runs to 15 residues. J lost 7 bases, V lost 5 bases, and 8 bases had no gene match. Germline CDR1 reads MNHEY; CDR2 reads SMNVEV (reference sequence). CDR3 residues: CASSPLAGVANEQFF. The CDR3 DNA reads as TGTGCCAGCAGTCCGCTAGCGGGAGTAGCAAATGAGCAGTTCTTC.

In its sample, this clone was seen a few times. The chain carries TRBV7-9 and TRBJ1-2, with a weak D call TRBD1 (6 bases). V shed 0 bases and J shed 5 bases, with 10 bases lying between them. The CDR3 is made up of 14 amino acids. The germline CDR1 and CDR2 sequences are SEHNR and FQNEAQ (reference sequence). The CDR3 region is CASSLADRTYGYTF. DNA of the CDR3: TGTGCCAGCAGCTTAGCTGACAGGACTTATGGCTACACCTTC.

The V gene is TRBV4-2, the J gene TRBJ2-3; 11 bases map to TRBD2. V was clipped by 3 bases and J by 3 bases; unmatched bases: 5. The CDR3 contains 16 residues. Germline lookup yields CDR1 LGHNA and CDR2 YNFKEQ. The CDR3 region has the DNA TGTGCCAGCAGCCACCTTAGCGGGGGGGCGACAGATACGCAGTATTTT. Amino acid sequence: CASSHLSGGATDTQYF.

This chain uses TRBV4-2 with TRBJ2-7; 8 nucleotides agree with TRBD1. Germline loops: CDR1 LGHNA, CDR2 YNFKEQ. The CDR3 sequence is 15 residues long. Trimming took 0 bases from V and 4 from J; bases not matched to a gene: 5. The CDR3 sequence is CASSQEAGGIYEQYF. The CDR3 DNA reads TGTGCCAGCAGCCAAGAAGCAGGGGGCATTTACGAGCAGTACTTC.

The CDR3 nucleotides are TGTGCCAGCAGTGCGGACAGGGGGAGAGACACTGAAGCTTTCTTT. Residues: CASSADRGRDTEAFF. This rearrangement joins TRBV6-1 to TRBJ1-1; 10 positions match TRBD1. Trimming cost V 4 bases and J 3 bases; bases outside gene matches: 5. This CDR3 is 15 amino acids long. The germline gives CDR1 MNHNS, CDR2 SASEGT.

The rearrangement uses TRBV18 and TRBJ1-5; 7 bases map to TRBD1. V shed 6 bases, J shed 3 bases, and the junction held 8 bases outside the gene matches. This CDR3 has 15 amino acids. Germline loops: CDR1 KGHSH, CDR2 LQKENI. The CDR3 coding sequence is TGTGCCAGCTCGGGGGACAGTGCGCCCAATCAGCCCCAGCATTTT. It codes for CASSGDSAPNQPQHF. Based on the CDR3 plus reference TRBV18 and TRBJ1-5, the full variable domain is NAGVMQNPRHLVRRRGQEARLRCSPMKGHSHVYWYRQLPEEGLKFMVYLQKENIIDESGMPKERFSAEFPKEGPSILRIQQVVRGDSAAYFCASSGDSAPNQPQHFGDGTRLSIL.

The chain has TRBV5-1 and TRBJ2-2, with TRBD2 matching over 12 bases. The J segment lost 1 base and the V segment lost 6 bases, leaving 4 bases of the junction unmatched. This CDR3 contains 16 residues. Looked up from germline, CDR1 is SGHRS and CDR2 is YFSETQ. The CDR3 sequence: CASNWGLAGNTGELFF. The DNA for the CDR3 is TGCGCCAGCAACTGGGGACTAGCGGGGAACACCGGGGAGCTGTTTTTT.

CDR3 residues: CASSPWRGRSYEQYF. CDR3 DNA: TGTGCCAGCAGCCCGTGGCGGGGGCGTTCCTACGAGCAGTACTTC. The rearrangement joins TRBV6-5 to TRBJ2-7; D perhaps matches TRBD2 (7 bases). Deletions cut 6 bases from V and 1 base from J, with 16 bases between. The germline CDR1 and CDR2 sequences are MNHEY and SVGAGI. The CDR3 has 15 amino acids.

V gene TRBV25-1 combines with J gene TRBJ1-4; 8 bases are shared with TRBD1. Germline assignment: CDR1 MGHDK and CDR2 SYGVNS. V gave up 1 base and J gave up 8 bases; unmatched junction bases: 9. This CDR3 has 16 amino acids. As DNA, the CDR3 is TGTGCCAGCAGTGAATGGGACAGGCCGGGGGGCGAAAAACTGTTTTTT. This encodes CASSEWDRPGGEKLFF.

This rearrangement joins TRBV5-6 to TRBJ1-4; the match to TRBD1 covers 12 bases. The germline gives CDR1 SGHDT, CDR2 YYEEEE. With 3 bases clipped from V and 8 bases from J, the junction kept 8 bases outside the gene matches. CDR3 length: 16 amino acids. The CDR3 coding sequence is TGTGCCAGCAGCTCGGGACAGGGGGCTAGACGGGAAAAACTGTTTTTT. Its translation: CASSSGQGARREKLFF. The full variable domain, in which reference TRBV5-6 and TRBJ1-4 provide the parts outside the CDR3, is DAGVTQSPTHLIKTRGQQVTLRCSPKSGHDTVSWYQQALGQGPQFIFQYYEEEERQRGNFPDRFSGHQFPNYSSELNVNALLLGDSALYLCASSSGQGARREKLFFGSGTQLSVL.

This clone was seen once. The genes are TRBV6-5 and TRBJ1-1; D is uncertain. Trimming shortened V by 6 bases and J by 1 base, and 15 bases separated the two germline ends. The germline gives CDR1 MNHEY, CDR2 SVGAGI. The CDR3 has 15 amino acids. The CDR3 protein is CASRGGGVGNTEAFF. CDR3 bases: TGTGCCAGCAGGGGCGGAGGAGTCGGGAACACTGAAGCTTTCTTT.

In DNA form, the CDR3 reads TGTGCCAGCTCACCACGTTTCGGGAATAGCAATCAGCCCCAGCATTTT. This codes for CASSPRFGNSNQPQHF. The rearrangement uses TRBV18 and TRBJ1-5; D gene ambiguous. Per germline, CDR1 KGHSH and CDR2 LQKENI. V dropped 1 base and J dropped 0 bases, with 10 bases sitting between them. The CDR3 is 16 residues long.

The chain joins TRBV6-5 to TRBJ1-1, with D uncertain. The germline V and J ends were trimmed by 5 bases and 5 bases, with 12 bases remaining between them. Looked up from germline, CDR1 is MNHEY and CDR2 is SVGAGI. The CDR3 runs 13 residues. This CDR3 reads CASSTATGTEAFF. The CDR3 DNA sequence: TGTGCCAGCAGTACCGCGACCGGGACTGAAGCTTTCTTT.

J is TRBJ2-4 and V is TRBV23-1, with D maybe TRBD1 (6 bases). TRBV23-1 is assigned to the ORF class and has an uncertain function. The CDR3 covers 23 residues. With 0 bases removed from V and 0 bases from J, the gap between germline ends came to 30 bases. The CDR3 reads CASSQSSQRKDSPWTLAKNIQYF. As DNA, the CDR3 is TGCGCCAGCAGTCAATCCTCCCAACGAAAGGACAGCCCCTGGACGCTAGCCAAAAACATTCAGTACTTC.

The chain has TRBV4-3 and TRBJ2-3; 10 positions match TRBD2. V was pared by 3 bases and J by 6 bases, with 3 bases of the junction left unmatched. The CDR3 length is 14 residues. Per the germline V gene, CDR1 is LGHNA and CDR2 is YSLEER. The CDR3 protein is CASSQWTSGDTQYF. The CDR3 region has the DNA TGCGCCAGCAGCCAGTGGACTAGCGGTGATACGCAGTATTTT.

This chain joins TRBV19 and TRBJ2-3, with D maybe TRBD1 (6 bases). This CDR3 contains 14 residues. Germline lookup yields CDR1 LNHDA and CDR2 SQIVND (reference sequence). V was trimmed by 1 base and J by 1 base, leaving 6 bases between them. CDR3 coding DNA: TGTGCCAGTAGTATAGGGACAGGCACAGATACGCAGTATTTT. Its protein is CASSIGTGTDTQYF.

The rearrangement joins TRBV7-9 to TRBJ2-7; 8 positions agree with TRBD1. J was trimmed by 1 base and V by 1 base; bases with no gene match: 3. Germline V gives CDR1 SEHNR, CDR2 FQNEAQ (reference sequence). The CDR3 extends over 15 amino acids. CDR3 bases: TGTGCCAGCAGCTTAGGCGGGACAGGTTCCTACGAGCAGTACTTC. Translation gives CASSLGGTGSYEQYF.